A selection of T cell receptor beta chains follows, all from one sample in a study of T cells in Graves' hyperthyroidism and ophthalmopathy. TCRdb re-derived calls from the multiplex PCR reads in MiXCR, one entry per CDR3 protein. This table has about 400,000 distinct CDR3 sequences, approximately 15% appearing once. The sample taken for sequencing was blood. Receptor source: a woman in her 30s with Graves' hyperthyroidism. The CDR3 runs from the conserved cysteine through the conserved F or W. The D gene is left open where the match is weak. Not all rows give a size; the values are once, few, many and, for expanded clones, a class.

V gene	clone size	D gene	J gene	CDR3 protein	CDR3 DNA
TRBV2	.	TRBD1	TRBJ1-1	CASSGQGLSTEAFF	TGTGCCAGCAGTGGACAGGGATTGAGCACTGAAGCTTTCTTT
TRBV7-9	few	TRBD2	TRBJ2-7	CASSSTSGSFYEQYF	TGTGCCAGCAGCTCTACTAGCGGGAGTTTTTACGAGCAGTACTTC
TRBV3-1	.	.	TRBJ2-2	CASSLSGANTGELLF	TGTGCCAGCAGCCTTAGCGGAGCGAACACCGGGGAGCTGCTTTTT
TRBV29-1	many	TRBD2	TRBJ2-7	CSVVLAKRDEQYF	TGCAGCGTTGTACTAGCGAAGCGTGACGAGCAGTACTTC
TRBV19	.	.	TRBJ2-7	CASREGASSYEQYF	TGTGCCAGCCGAGAAGGGGCTAGCTCCTACGAGCAGTACTTC
TRBV11-2	.	.	TRBJ1-2	CASSPGGNYGYTF	TGTGCCAGCAGCCCCGGGGGTAACTATGGCTACACCTTC
TRBV4-2	few	TRBD2	TRBJ2-5	CASSQDPSGQETQYF	TGTGCCAGCAGCCAAGATCCTAGCGGTCAAGAGACCCAGTACTTC
TRBV28	many	TRBD1	TRBJ1-5	CASTQDRVNQPQHF	TGTGCCAGCACTCAGGACAGGGTGAATCAGCCCCAGCATTTT
TRBV7-9	.	TRBD1	TRBJ1-2	CASSLEVGQGGGYTF	TGTGCCAGCAGCTTAGAGGTGGGACAGGGTGGTGGCTACACCTTC
TRBV6-1	many	.	TRBJ1-2	CASSESGPASGYTF	TGTGCCAGCAGTGAAAGTGGGCCAGCCTCTGGCTACACCTTC
TRBV20-1	few	.	TRBJ1-4	CSASAGWATNEKLFF	TGCAGTGCTAGCGCAGGGTGGGCAACTAATGAAAAACTGTTTTTT
TRBV9	.	.	TRBJ2-5	CASSVVAAGGTQYF	TGTGCCAGCAGCGTAGTAGCGGCAGGGGGGACCCAGTACTTC
TRBV24-1	many	.	TRBJ2-2	CATSDAGIGSGELFF	TGTGCCACCAGTGACGCCGGGATAGGTAGCGGGGAGCTGTTTTTT
TRBV5-1	.	.	TRBJ1-1	CASSQSGSGTEASF	TGCGCCAGCAGCCAATCAGGGTCGGGCACTGAAGCTTCCTTT
TRBV7-9	many	.	TRBJ1-5	CASSLGGNNQPQHF	TGTGCCAGCAGCCTCGGCGGGAACAATCAGCCCCAGCATTTT
TRBV5-1	many	.	TRBJ2-1	CASSLQTADNEQFF	TGCGCCAGCAGCTTGCAAACAGCTGACAATGAGCAGTTCTTC
TRBV3-1	.	TRBD1	TRBJ2-6	CASSLPTGGRGANVLTF	TGTGCCAGCAGCCTCCCGACAGGGGGGAGGGGGGCCAACGTCCTGACTTTC
TRBV29-1	.	.	TRBJ2-1	CSVEPLSREQFF	TGCAGCGTTGAACCTCTGTCTCGCGAGCAGTTCTTC
TRBV18	many	.	TRBJ1-6	CASSLDSSYNSPLHF	TGTGCCAGCTCACTCGACTCCTCCTATAATTCACCCCTCCACTTT
TRBV30	.	TRBD2	TRBJ2-4	CAWTVTSGTSHIQYF	TGTGCCTGGACCGTAACTAGCGGGACTAGCCACATTCAGTACTTC
TRBV5-1	.	TRBD2	TRBJ2-3	CASSLGGSGTSTDTQYF	TGCGCCAGCAGCTTGGGTGGTAGCGGGACCTCCACGGATACGCAGTATTTT
TRBV12-3/TRBV12-4	few	.	TRBJ2-6	CASSGVKTGANVLTF	TGTGCCAGCAGTGGGGTGAAGACTGGGGCCAACGTCCTGACTTTC
TRBV18	many	.	TRBJ2-1	CASSPPVGGYNEQFF	TGTGCCAGCTCACCACCGGTGGGAGGTTACAATGAGCAGTTCTTC
TRBV11-2	many	.	TRBJ1-2	CASSLERGSGYTF	TGTGCCAGCAGCTTAGAAAGGGGCTCCGGCTACACCTTC
TRBV12-3/TRBV12-4	many	.	TRBJ2-3	CASSSPPVNTQYF	TGTGCCAGCAGTTCCCCGCCCGTCAATACGCAGTATTTT
TRBV6-5	few	.	TRBJ2-2	CASNSGIKWGTGELFF	TGTGCCAGCAATTCAGGGATAAAATGGGGCACCGGGGAGCTGTTTTTT
TRBV2	many	.	TRBJ2-5	CASSDVFSQKETQYF	TGTGCCAGCAGTGATGTATTTTCTCAGAAAGAGACCCAGTACTTC
TRBV2	many	TRBD2	TRBJ2-1	CASRGGGTSGIYEQFF	TGTGCCAGCAGAGGAGGCGGGACTAGCGGGATTTATGAGCAGTTCTTC
TRBV20-1	many	TRBD1	TRBJ2-7	CSATRGQGAYEQYF	TGCAGTGCTACTAGGGGACAGGGGGCCTACGAGCAGTACTTC
TRBV2	many	.	TRBJ2-7	CASSAQGIISEQYF	TGTGCCAGCAGTGCCCAGGGGATAATCTCCGAGCAGTACTTC
TRBV7-9	once	.	TRBJ1-2	CASSLEVGGAYGYTF	TGTGCCAGCAGCTTAGAGGTGGGGGGCGCCTATGGCTACACCTTC
TRBV28	few	.	TRBJ1-1	CASSLAGALNTEAFF	TGTGCCAGCAGTTTAGCAGGGGCCTTGAACACTGAAGCTTTCTTT
TRBV20-1	many	.	TRBJ2-7	CSARDLGQTYYEQYF	TGCAGTGCTAGAGATCTTGGACAGACTTACTACGAGCAGTACTTC
TRBV6-1	few	TRBD1	TRBJ2-3	CASSEGQGAADTQYF	TGTGCCAGCAGTGAAGGACAGGGGGCCGCAGATACGCAGTATTTT
TRBV6-5	.	TRBD1	TRBJ2-3	CASSYSNTGQTTDTQYF	TGTGCCAGCAGTTACTCGAATACGGGACAGACTACAGATACGCAGTATTTT
TRBV2	many	.	TRBJ2-1	CASTERLAHNEQFF	TGTGCCAGCACTGAAAGGCTAGCCCATAATGAGCAGTTCTTC
TRBV5-1	few	TRBD1	TRBJ2-7	CASRLGQGIYEQYF	TGCGCCAGCCGCTTGGGACAGGGGATCTACGAGCAGTACTTC
TRBV20-1	many	TRBD1	TRBJ2-1	CSARASGTGVGEQFF	TGCAGTGCTAGAGCCTCGGGGACAGGGGTTGGCGAGCAGTTCTTC
TRBV3-1	.	TRBD1	TRBJ2-3	CASTRDRRTDTQYF	TGTGCCAGCACCCGGGACAGACGCACAGATACGCAGTATTTT
TRBV5-1	.	.	TRBJ1-2	CASSPSTTVYGYTF	TGCGCCAGCAGCCCTAGTACTACCGTCTATGGCTACACCTTC
TRBV18	many	TRBD1	TRBJ1-2	CASSRDRDEGYTF	TGTGCCAGCTCTCGGGACAGGGACGAAGGCTACACCTTC
TRBV11-1	many	TRBD2	TRBJ2-7	CASNRAGGSYEQYF	TGTGCCAGCAACCGAGCGGGAGGGTCCTACGAGCAGTACTTC
TRBV29-1	.	TRBD1	TRBJ2-1	CSVDWTGTYNEQFF	TGCAGCGTTGATTGGACAGGGACCTACAATGAGCAGTTCTTC
TRBV6-5	few	TRBD2	TRBJ2-4	CASSYELAGGGKAKNIQYF	TGTGCCAGCAGTTACGAACTAGCGGGAGGAGGGAAGGCCAAAAACATTCAGTACTTC
TRBV27	many	.	TRBJ2-7	CASSFWGGDEQYF	TGTGCCAGCAGTTTTTGGGGTGGGGACGAGCAGTACTTC
TRBV2	many	.	TRBJ2-2	CASSLSPSNTGELFF	TGTGCCAGCAGCCTAAGCCCCTCGAACACCGGGGAGCTGTTTTTT
TRBV29-1	.	TRBD2	TRBJ2-3	CSGESGRKTDTQYF	TGCAGCGGAGAAAGCGGGAGGAAAACAGATACGCAGTATTTT
TRBV12-3/TRBV12-4	many	.	TRBJ1-1	CASSFYYLGGFNAFF	TGTGCCAGCAGTTTTTACTACCTAGGGGGTTTCAACGCTTTCTTT
TRBV30	many	.	TRBJ2-1	CAWSVTGIKQFF	TGTGCCTGGAGTGTAACAGGGATAAAGCAGTTCTTC
TRBV5-1	many	TRBD1	TRBJ1-1	CASTLQGLTEAFF	TGCGCCAGCACCTTACAGGGGCTGACTGAAGCTTTCTTT
TRBV28	many	TRBD2	TRBJ2-5	CASRLAGGTGTQYF	TGTGCCAGCCGACTAGCGGGGGGTACCGGGACCCAGTACTTC
TRBV7-9	many	.	TRBJ2-3	CASSPPLPGPSGTDTQYF	TGTGCCAGCAGCCCCCCTCTCCCCGGTCCATCGGGCACAGATACGCAGTATTTT
TRBV7-9	many	.	TRBJ2-7	CASSWTDTGYQTYEQYF	TGTGCCAGCAGTTGGACCGATACAGGGTATCAAACCTACGAGCAGTACTTC
TRBV20-1	.	.	TRBJ1-3	CSAGVGGLVRNTIYF	TGCAGTGCTGGAGTGGGGGGGCTGGTTCGAAACACCATATATTTT
TRBV11-2	.	.	TRBJ2-5	CASSFTPGEGVETQYF	TGTGCCAGCAGCTTCACCCCCGGAGAGGGGGTAGAGACCCAGTACTTC